Below are 23 T cell receptor beta chains sequenced from a single sample in a study of identical twins. TCRdb re-derived calls from the 5' RACE reads in MiXCR, one entry per CDR3 protein. This table holds approximately 500,000 distinct CDR3 sequences, 13% to 15% found once. These data were also filed under a second study, of yellow fever vaccine responses in identical twins.

The sample was CD4+ T cells sorted from blood. These TCRs come from a woman under 30 in good health.

Turning to this clonotype: A read error is possible here, since a much larger clone lies one base away. The genes are TRBV6-6 and TRBJ2-1; D remains unclear. Germline V gives CDR1 MNHNY, CDR2 SVGAGI (reference sequence). This CDR3 comprises 13 residues. Trimming left V 4 bases short and J 3 bases short, with 7 bases between. The CDR3 bases are TGTGCCAGCAGTTCAAAGCGCTACAATGAGCAGTTCTTC. Translating gives CASSSKRYNEQFF.

This clonotype has more than one count but fewer than ten. The DNA of the CDR3 is TGTGCCAGCAGCTTACCCGACAGCTATTACAATGAGCAGTTCTTC. It is translated as CASSLPDSYYNEQFF. V gene TRBV11-1 combines with J gene TRBJ2-1; perhaps TRBD1 as D (5 bases). The ends were cut back, 2 bases at V and 4 bases at J, with 12 bases in the middle. Germline values: CDR1 SGHAT, CDR2 FQDESV (reference sequence). The CDR3 contains 15 residues.

This clonotype came up a few times. CDR3 DNA sequence: TGCGCCAGCAGCTCCCCGGGACTAGCGGGATATGGAGAGACCCAGTACTTC. This gives the protein CASSSPGLAGYGETQYF. The rearrangement uses TRBV5-1 and TRBJ2-5; 13 nucleotides agree with TRBD2. The CDR3 is 17 residues long. Per germline, CDR1 SGHRS and CDR2 YFSETQ. J was trimmed by 4 bases and V by 3 bases; bases with no gene match: 9.

This clonotype occurred a few times. The genes are TRBV20-1 and TRBJ1-2; D remains ambiguous. The V end was cut by 3 bases, the J end by 8 bases, with 7 bases between. In germline, CDR1 is DFQATT, CDR2 SNEGSKA (reference sequence). CDR3 length equals 10 residues. The CDR3 nucleotides are TGCAGTGCTAGCCAAGGGGGCTACACCTTC. This gives the protein CSASQGGYTF.

The J gene is TRBJ2-2, the V gene TRBV12-3 or TRBV12-4, with D possibly matching TRBD2 (6 bases). Trimming removed 5 bases from V and 2 bases from J, with 15 bases in between. The CDR3 length is 16 residues. CDR3 protein: CASSPLGGQNTGELFF. The CDR3 region has the DNA TGTGCCAGCAGTCCCTTGGGGGGTCAAAACACCGGGGAGCTGTTTTTT.

This clonotype has at least ten counts. V is TRBV12-3 or TRBV12-4 and J is TRBJ1-2, with TRBD1 matching 8 bases. This CDR3 spans 15 amino acids. V shed 5 bases, J shed 4 bases, and the junction held 9 bases outside the gene matches. CDR3 sequence reads: CASSPTGQGSYGYTF. For the CDR3, the DNA is TGTGCCAGCAGTCCGACTGGACAGGGTTCCTATGGCTACACCTTC.

This chain connects TRBV6-5 to TRBJ2-7, with D maybe TRBD2 (6 bases). The CDR3 contains 16 residues. Between the trimmed V and J ends, which lost 0 bases and 5 bases, there was a span of 17 bases. In germline, CDR1 is MNHEY, CDR2 SVGAGI. CDR3 DNA: TGTGCCAGCAGTTACTCGATCCGAACTAGCACGAACGAGCAGTACTTC. This encodes CASSYSIRTSTNEQYF.

The V call is TRBV7-9, the J call TRBJ2-7; the match to TRBD1 covers 10 bases. Unmatched junction bases numbered 4, after V lost 5 bases and J lost 0 bases. This CDR3 comprises 15 residues. Germline values: CDR1 SEHNR, CDR2 FQNEAQ (reference sequence). The CDR3: CASSTDRGSSYEQYF. The CDR3 DNA reads as TGTGCCAGCAGCACGGACAGGGGGAGCTCCTACGAGCAGTACTTC.

V gene TRBV29-1 combines with J gene TRBJ1-1; 7 bases line up with TRBD1. CDR1 and CDR2 from the germline V gene are SQVTM and ANQGSEA. V shed 6 bases, J shed 0 bases, and the junction held 13 bases outside the gene matches. The CDR3 contains 16 residues. The CDR3 loop is CSVDIRAGGVNTEAFF. In nucleotides, the CDR3 is TGCAGCGTCGATATAAGGGCAGGGGGAGTGAACACTGAAGCTTTCTTT.

Here the CDR3 reads CASSQEPGQRYEQYF. The DNA for the CDR3 is TGTGCCAGCAGCCAAGAACCAGGACAAAGATACGAGCAGTACTTC. J is TRBJ2-7 and V is TRBV3-1; a possible D gene is TRBD1 (5 bases). The CDR3 length is 15 residues. V was pared by 0 bases and J by 4 bases, with 13 bases between. The germline gives CDR1 LGHDT, CDR2 YNNKEL (reference sequence).

The chain couples TRBV12-3 or TRBV12-4 to TRBJ2-1, with D possibly being TRBD2 (5 bases). This CDR3 region has 12 residues. Trimming removed 5 bases from V and 15 bases from J, with 17 bases in between. DNA for the CDR3: TGTGCCAGCAGTCCAAGAGGGCCCCCCGTGTTCTTC. As protein: CASSPRGPPVFF.

The rearrangement joins TRBV12-3 or TRBV12-4 to TRBJ2-7; TRBD2 matches at 7 bases. The CDR3 length is 13 residues. J was trimmed by 3 bases and V by 3 bases; bases with no gene match: 2. CDR3 residues: CASSFGTNYEQYF. The CDR3, as DNA: TGTGCCAGCAGTTTTGGGACTAACTACGAGCAGTACTTC.

The sample holds a few counts of this clonotype. The V gene is TRBV20-1, the J gene TRBJ2-7; maybe TRBD2 (5 bases). The CDR3 consists of 15 residues. Trimming pared 6 bases from V and 0 bases from J, leaving 18 bases between. The germline V gene has CDR1 DFQATT and CDR2 SNEGSKA (reference sequence). CDR3 in amino acids: CSANTISSLSYEQYF. DNA of the CDR3: TGCAGTGCCAATACAATTTCTAGCCTCTCCTACGAGCAGTACTTC.

This clonotype was counted a few times. The DNA of the CDR3 is TGTGCCAGCAGCTTAGTTAGCTCCCAAGAGACCCAGTACTTC. Encoded protein: CASSLVSSQETQYF. The chain uses TRBV11-3 and TRBJ2-5, with unresolved D. Trimming cost V 1 base and J 1 base, with 7 bases left between them. Per germline, CDR1 SGHNT and CDR2 YENEEA. The CDR3 loop spans 14 amino acids. The entire variable domain, with the rest obtained from reference TRBV11-3 and TRBJ2-5, is as follows: EAGVVQSPRYKIIEKKQPVAFWCNPISGHNTLYWYLQNLGQGPELLIRYENEEAVDDSQLPKDRFSAERLKGVDSTLKIQPAELGDSAVYLCASSLVSSQETQYFGPGTRLLVL.

The V call is TRBV7-3, the J call TRBJ2-1; 11 nucleotides match TRBD2. Germline CDR1 SGHTA, CDR2 FQGTGA. V trimming: 0 bases; J trimming: 8 bases; junction bases outside the gene matches: 18. This CDR3 comprises 20 residues. The CDR3 bases are TGTGCCAGCAGCTTAACGCTACCGGGACGGATAGCGGGAGGGCCACATGAGCAGTTCTTC. Protein product: CASSLTLPGRIAGGPHEQFF.

This clonotype occurred many times. The chain carries TRBV12-3 or TRBV12-4 and TRBJ1-6; D is ambiguous. The V gene lost 8 bases and the J gene lost 6 bases, with 14 bases spanning the gap. This CDR3 is 14 amino acids long. CDR3 residues: CASGPRRGNSPLHF. In DNA form, the CDR3 reads TGTGCCAGCGGCCCCCGCCGCGGTAATTCACCCCTCCACTTT.

The chain employs TRBV20-1 and TRBJ2-7, with 9 bases that match TRBD1. Germline V CDR1 and CDR2: DFQATT, SNEGSKA (reference sequence). J lost 5 bases, V lost 5 bases, and 4 bases had no gene match. There are 12 residues in the CDR3. As DNA, the CDR3 is TGCAGTGCTGGGGACAGGGTCCACGAGCAGTACTTC. Its protein is CSAGDRVHEQYF.

The chain has TRBV12-3 or TRBV12-4 and TRBJ2-5, with 14 nucleotides matching TRBD2. CDR3 size: 16 residues. The junction had 9 bases not matched to a gene; V was cut back by 5 bases and J by 7 bases. CDR3 sequence reads: CASSPGTSGSLATQYF. CDR3 DNA sequence: TGTGCCAGCAGTCCTGGGACTAGCGGGAGCTTAGCGACCCAGTACTTC.

The V and J genes are TRBV20-1 and TRBJ1-2; D remains ambiguous. The CDR3 is 14 residues long. Germline V gene data show CDR1 as DFQATT and CDR2 as SNEGSKA (reference sequence). CDR3 sequence: CRAAGQLNNYGYTF. In DNA, the CDR3 is TGCAGAGCCGCAGGTCAGCTGAACAACTATGGCTACACCTTC.

CDR3 sequence (DNA): TGTGCCAGCCGGTTGGGACTAGCGGAGAAGGCCTACAATGAGCAGTTCTTC. Its protein product is CASRLGLAEKAYNEQFF. This chain connects TRBV2 to TRBJ2-1; TRBD2 matches 11 bases. The germline CDR1 and CDR2 sequences are SNHLY and FYNNEI. Trimming removed 8 bases from V and 2 bases from J; junction bases left unmatched: 11. The CDR3 consists of 17 residues.

The chain is built from TRBV12-3 or TRBV12-4 and TRBJ2-2; D might be TRBD2 (5 bases). The length of the CDR3 is 15 residues. Trimming removed 0 bases from V and 5 bases from J, with 10 bases in between. The CDR3 DNA follows: TGTGCCAGCAGTTTAGCCTATAGAGGGACCGGGGAGCTGTTTTTT. It encodes CASSLAYRGTGELFF.

This clonotype was detected a few times. The rearrangement uses TRBV5-1 and TRBJ2-1, with D hard to call. Germline CDR1 and CDR2: SGHRS and YFSETQ. The CDR3 is 12 residues long. V was pared by 0 bases and J by 9 bases, with 7 bases between. This CDR3 reads CASSLGDTEQFF. CDR3 DNA sequence: TGCGCCAGCAGCTTGGGGGATACTGAGCAGTTCTTC.

This chain links TRBV28 with TRBJ1-5; the D is unclear. The germline gives CDR1 MDHEN, CDR2 SYDVKM. The V and J ends lost 3 bases and 0 bases respectively, with 9 bases between them. The CDR3 runs 15 residues. The CDR3 is CASSFVINSNQPQHF. CDR3 nucleotide sequence: TGTGCCAGCAGTTTTGTCATTAATAGCAATCAGCCCCAGCATTTT. Full variable domain (remainder filled in from reference TRBV28 and TRBJ1-5): DVKVTQSSRYLVKRTGEKVFLECVQDMDHENMFWYRQDPGLGLRLIYFSYDVKMKEKGDIPEGYSVSREKKERFSLILESASTNQTSMYLCASSFVINSNQPQHFGDGTRLSIL.